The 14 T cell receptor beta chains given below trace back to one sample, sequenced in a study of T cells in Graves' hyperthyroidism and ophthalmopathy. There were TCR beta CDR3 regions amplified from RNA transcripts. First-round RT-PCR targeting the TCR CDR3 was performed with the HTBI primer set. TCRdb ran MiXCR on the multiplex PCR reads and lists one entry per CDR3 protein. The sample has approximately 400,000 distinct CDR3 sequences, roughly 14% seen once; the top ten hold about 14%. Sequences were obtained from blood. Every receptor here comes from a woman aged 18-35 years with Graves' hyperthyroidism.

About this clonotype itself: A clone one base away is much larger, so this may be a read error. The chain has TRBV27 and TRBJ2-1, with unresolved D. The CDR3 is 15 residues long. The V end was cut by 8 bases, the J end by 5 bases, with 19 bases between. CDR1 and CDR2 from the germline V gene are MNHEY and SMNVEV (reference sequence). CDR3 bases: TGTGCCAGCTCTTTTGGCAGAAGGTCCGACAATGAGCAGTTCTTC. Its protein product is CASSFGRRSDNEQFF.

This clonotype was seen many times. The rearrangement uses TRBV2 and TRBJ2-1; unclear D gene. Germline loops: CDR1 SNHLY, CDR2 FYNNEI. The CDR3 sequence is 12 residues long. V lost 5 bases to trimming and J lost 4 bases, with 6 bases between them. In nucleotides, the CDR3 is TGTGCCAGCAGTTCCGGGTACAATGAGCAGTTCTTC. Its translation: CASSSGYNEQFF.

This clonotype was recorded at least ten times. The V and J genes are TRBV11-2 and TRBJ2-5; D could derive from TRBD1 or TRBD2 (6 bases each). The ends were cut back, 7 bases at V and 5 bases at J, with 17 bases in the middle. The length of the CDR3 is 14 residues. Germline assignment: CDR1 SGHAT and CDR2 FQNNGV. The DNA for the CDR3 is TGTGCCAGCAAGATTTTGGGGGGCCGCGAGACCCAGTACTTC. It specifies CASKILGGRETQYF.

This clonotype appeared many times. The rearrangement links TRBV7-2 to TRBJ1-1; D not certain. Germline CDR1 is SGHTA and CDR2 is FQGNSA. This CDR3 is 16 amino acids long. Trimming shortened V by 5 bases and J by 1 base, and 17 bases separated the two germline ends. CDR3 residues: CASSPSLRERNTEAFF. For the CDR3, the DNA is TGTGCCAGCAGCCCCTCTCTGCGGGAAAGGAACACTGAAGCTTTCTTT.

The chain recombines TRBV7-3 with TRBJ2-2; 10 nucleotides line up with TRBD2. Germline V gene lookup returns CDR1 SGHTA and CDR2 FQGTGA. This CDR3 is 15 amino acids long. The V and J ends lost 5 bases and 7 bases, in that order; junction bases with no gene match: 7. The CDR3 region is CASSPEAGGYGELFF. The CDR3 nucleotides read TGTGCCAGCAGCCCTGAAGCGGGAGGGTACGGGGAGCTGTTTTTT.

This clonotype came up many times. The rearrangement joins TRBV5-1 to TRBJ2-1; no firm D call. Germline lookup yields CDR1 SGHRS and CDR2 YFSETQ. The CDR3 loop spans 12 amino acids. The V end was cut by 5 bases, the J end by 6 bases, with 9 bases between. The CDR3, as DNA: TGCGCCAGCAGATCCCCTCCCAATGAGCAGTTCTTC. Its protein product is CASRSPPNEQFF.

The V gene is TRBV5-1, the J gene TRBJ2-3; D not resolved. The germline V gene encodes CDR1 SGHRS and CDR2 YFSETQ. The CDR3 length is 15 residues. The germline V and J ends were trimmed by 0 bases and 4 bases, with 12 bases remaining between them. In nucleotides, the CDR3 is TGCGCCAGCAGCTTGGGTGGTAGTCGGGCAGATACGCAGTATTTT. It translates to CASSLGGSRADTQYF.

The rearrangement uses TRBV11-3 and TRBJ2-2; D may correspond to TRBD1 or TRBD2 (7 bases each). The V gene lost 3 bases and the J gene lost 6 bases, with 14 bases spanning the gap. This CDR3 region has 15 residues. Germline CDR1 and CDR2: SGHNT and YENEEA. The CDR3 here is CASSFGLGGPGELFF. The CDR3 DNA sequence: TGTGCCAGCAGCTTCGGACTAGGGGGCCCCGGGGAGCTGTTTTTT.

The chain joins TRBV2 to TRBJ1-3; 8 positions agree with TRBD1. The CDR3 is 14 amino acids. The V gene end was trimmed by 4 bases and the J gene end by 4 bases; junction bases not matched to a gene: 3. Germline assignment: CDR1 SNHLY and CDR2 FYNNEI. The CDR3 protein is CASSGTGIGNTIYF. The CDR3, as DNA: TGTGCCAGCAGTGGGACAGGGATCGGAAACACCATATATTTT.

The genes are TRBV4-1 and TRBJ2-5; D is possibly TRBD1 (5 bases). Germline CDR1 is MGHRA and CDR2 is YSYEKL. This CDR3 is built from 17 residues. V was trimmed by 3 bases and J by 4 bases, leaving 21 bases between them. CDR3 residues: CASSQERGGLSLETQYF. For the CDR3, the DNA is TGCGCCAGCAGCCAGGAAAGGGGCGGTCTAAGTTTAGAGACCCAGTACTTC.

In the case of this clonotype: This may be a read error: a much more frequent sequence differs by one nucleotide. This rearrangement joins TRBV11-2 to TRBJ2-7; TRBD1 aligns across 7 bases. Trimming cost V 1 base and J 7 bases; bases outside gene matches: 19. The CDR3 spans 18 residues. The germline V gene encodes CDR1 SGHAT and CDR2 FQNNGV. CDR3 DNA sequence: TGTGCCAGCAGCTTAGGCTTTCGGGGACAGACTTTCATTACGGAGCAGTACTTC. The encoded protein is CASSLGFRGQTFITEQYF. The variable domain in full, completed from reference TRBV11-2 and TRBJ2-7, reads EAGVAQSPRYKIIEKRQSVAFWCNPISGHATLYWYQQILGQGPKLLIQFQNNGVVDDSQLPKDRFSAERLKGVDSTLKIQPAKLEDSAVYLCASSLGFRGQTFITEQYFGPGTRLTVT.

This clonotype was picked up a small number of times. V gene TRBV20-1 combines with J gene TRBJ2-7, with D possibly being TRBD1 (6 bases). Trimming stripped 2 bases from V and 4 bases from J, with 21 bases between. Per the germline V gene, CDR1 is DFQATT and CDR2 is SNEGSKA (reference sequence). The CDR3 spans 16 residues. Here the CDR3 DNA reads TGCAGTGCTAGACAAATGGGGGCAGGGGAAGTTTACGAGCAGTACTTC. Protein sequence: CSARQMGAGEVYEQYF.

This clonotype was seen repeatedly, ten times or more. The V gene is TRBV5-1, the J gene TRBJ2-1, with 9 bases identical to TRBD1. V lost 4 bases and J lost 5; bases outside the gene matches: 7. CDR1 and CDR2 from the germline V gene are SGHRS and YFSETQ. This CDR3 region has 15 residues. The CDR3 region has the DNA TGCGCCAGCAGCCCGGGACAGGGCTCGAACAATGAGCAGTTCTTC. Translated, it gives CASSPGQGSNNEQFF.

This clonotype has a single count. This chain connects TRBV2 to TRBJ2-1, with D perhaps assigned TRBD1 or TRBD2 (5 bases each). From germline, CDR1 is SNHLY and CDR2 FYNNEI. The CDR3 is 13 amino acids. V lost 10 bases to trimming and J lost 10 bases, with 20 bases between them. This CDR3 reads CAIIGTHDLEQFF. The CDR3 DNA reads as TGTGCCATTATTGGGACCCACGATTTGGAGCAGTTCTTC.